These 17 T cell receptor beta chains were sequenced from one sample in a study of identifying expanded T cells in peripheral blood. TCRdb's copy holds only in-frame clones and misses some; the assay was immunoSEQ multiplex PCR. The sample consists of tens of thousands of clones, roughly four fifths of them appearing once. Sequenced material: blood. These TCRs come from a person aged 18-69 years in good health.

The chain couples TRBV27 to TRBJ2-1; no reliable D call. CDR1 MNHEY and CDR2 SMNVEV come from the germline V gene (reference sequence). The CDR3 runs to 12 residues. V shed 11 bases and J shed 8 bases, with 16 bases lying between them. CDR3: CARRTSLYEQFF. CDR3 sequence (DNA): TGTGCCCGTCGGACGTCCCTTTATGAGCAGTTCTTC.

This clone was counted a single time. The J gene is TRBJ2-5, the V gene TRBV11-3, with 7 positions matching TRBD2. This CDR3 region has 14 residues. The germline V gene has CDR1 SGHNT and CDR2 YENEEA. V lost 4 bases to trimming and J lost 1 base; unmatched junction nucleotides: 3. CDR3 sequence: CASSSLAAQETQYF. In DNA, the CDR3 is TGTGCCAGCAGCTCTCTAGCGGCCCAAGAGACCCAGTACTTC.

This chain connects TRBV7-2 to TRBJ1-2; D call uncertain. V dropped 0 bases and J dropped 4 bases, with 9 bases sitting between them. Germline assignment: CDR1 SGHTA and CDR2 FQGNSA. CDR3 size: 14 residues. The CDR3 DNA reads as TGTGCCAGCAGCTTAGCCCATCCCCTCTATGGCTACACCTTC. It is translated as CASSLAHPLYGYTF.

The V gene is TRBV29-1, the J gene TRBJ2-5; tentatively, D is TRBD2 (5 bases). Germline lookup yields CDR1 SQVTM and CDR2 ANQGSEA. This CDR3 comprises 12 residues. Trimming stripped 4 bases from V and 0 bases from J, with 6 bases between. This chain's CDR3 is CSVVRDQETQYF. The DNA of the CDR3 is TGCAGCGTTGTGCGGGACCAAGAGACCCAGTACTTC.

This chain links TRBV7-2 with TRBJ1-2; D gene unclear. V shed 1 base and J shed 4 bases, with 10 bases lying between them. Germline CDR1 is SGHTA and CDR2 is FQGNSA. The CDR3 totals 14 residues. CDR3 DNA: TGTGCCAGCAGCTTAGAAGCGGGAGGCTATGGCTACACCTTC. Encoded protein: CASSLEAGGYGYTF.

The V gene is TRBV2, the J gene TRBJ2-3; D uncertain. CDR3 size: 13 residues. V was clipped by 5 bases and J by 8 bases, with 14 bases between them. The germline gives CDR1 SNHLY, CDR2 FYNNEI. The CDR3 spells CASSPVTMVTQYF. DNA of the CDR3: TGTGCCAGCAGTCCTGTAACTATGGTTACGCAGTATTTT.

This clone was counted between two and nine times. The genes are TRBV28 and TRBJ2-7, with a possible D match to TRBD1 (5 bases). CDR3 size: 13 residues. Germline CDR1 and CDR2: MDHEN and SYDVKM. The V and J ends lost 6 bases and 6 bases respectively, with 15 bases between them. CDR3 nucleotides: TGTGCCAGCAGGGTCGGCAGTCAGGGCGAGCAGTACTTC. This sequence encodes CASRVGSQGEQYF.

The chain joins TRBV4-1 to TRBJ1-1; D not resolved. This CDR3 is built from 13 residues. V gave up 2 bases and J gave up 3 bases, with 7 bases separating them. The germline V gene encodes CDR1 MGHRA and CDR2 YSYEKL. For the CDR3, the DNA is TGCGCCAGCAGCCAAAAAGGCCACACTGAAGCTTTCTTT. This encodes CASSQKGHTEAFF.

This clone was observed a single time. The chain joins TRBV19 to TRBJ1-2; 10 nucleotides agree with TRBD1. The junction had 4 bases not matched to a gene; V was cut back by 4 bases and J by 8 bases. The CDR3 is 13 amino acids. Germline loops: CDR1 LNHDA, CDR2 SQIVND (reference sequence). CDR3 in DNA: TGTGCCAGTAGTACCGGGACAGGGGCCGGCTACACCTTC. Encoded protein: CASSTGTGAGYTF.

V and J are TRBV11-2 and TRBJ2-5; the D gene is possibly TRBD2 (6 bases). The germline CDR1 and CDR2 sequences are SGHAT and FQNNGV. CDR3 size: 14 residues. Trimming removed 5 bases from V and 10 bases from J, with 20 bases in between. DNA for the CDR3: TGTGCCAGCAGCCAAGGAGGGCGAACCAGGGACCAGTACTTC. Encoded protein: CASSQGGRTRDQYF.

V gene TRBV7-9 combines with J gene TRBJ2-3; no clear D. Germline V gives CDR1 SEHNR, CDR2 FQNEAQ (reference sequence). The germline V and J ends were trimmed by 2 bases and 0 bases, with 3 bases remaining between them. The CDR3 runs to 13 residues. In DNA, the CDR3 is TGTGCCAGCAGCTTACCTAGCACAGATACGCAGTATTTT. Encoded protein: CASSLPSTDTQYF. The variable domain in full, completed from reference TRBV7-9 and TRBJ2-3, reads DTGVSQNPRHKITKRGQNVTFRCDPISEHNRLYWYRQTLGQGPEFLTYFQNEAQLEKSRLLSDRFSAERPKGSFSTLEIQRTEQGDSAMYLCASSLPSTDTQYFGPGTRLTVL.

The chain is built from TRBV30 and TRBJ1-5; no reliable D call. The germline V gene encodes CDR1 GTSNPN and CDR2 SVGIG (reference sequence). CDR3 length: 14 amino acids. Trimming cost V 2 bases and J 0 bases, with 8 bases left between them. The CDR3 is CAWSRTASNQPQHF. The CDR3 bases are TGTGCCTGGAGTCGTACTGCTAGCAATCAGCCCCAGCATTTT.

The J gene is TRBJ2-2, the V gene TRBV9; D is unresolved. The CDR3 totals 15 residues. The germline gives CDR1 SGDLS, CDR2 YYNGEE. V dropped 3 bases and J dropped 6 bases, with 15 bases sitting between them. CDR3 sequence: CASSGSGSGAGELFF. In DNA, the CDR3 is TGTGCCAGCAGCGGCTCGGGCTCGGGTGCCGGGGAGCTGTTTTTT.

The chain employs TRBV5-1 and TRBJ2-5; 8 bases match TRBD1. The CDR3 is 17 residues long. The germline gives CDR1 SGHRS, CDR2 YFSETQ. V was pared by 4 bases and J by 0 bases, with 11 bases of the junction left unmatched. CDR3 bases: TGCGCCAGCAGCAGTTTACTGGACAGGGCCTACCAAGAGACCCAGTACTTC. Protein sequence: CASSSLLDRAYQETQYF.

This chain uses TRBV5-1 with TRBJ2-2, with D possibly being TRBD1 (6 bases). This CDR3 is built from 16 residues. CDR1 is SGHRS, CDR2 YFSETQ, per germline. Trimming took 3 bases from V and 0 from J, leaving 12 bases between them. CDR3: CASSSGTPANTGELFF. CDR3 DNA: TGCGCCAGCAGCTCCGGGACACCCGCGAACACCGGGGAGCTGTTTTTT.

This chain connects TRBV6-5 to TRBJ2-2, with D possibly matching TRBD1 (6 bases). The ends were cut back, 6 bases at V and 1 base at J, with 12 bases in the middle. This CDR3 has 15 amino acids. Germline values: CDR1 MNHEY, CDR2 SVGAGI. The chain's CDR3 is CASRSPGQNTGELFF. DNA of the CDR3: TGTGCCAGCAGGTCACCGGGACAGAACACCGGGGAGCTGTTTTTT.

V usage is TRBV4-1 and J usage is TRBJ2-7; TRBD1 aligns across 8 bases. CDR3 length: 16 residues. Germline V gene sequence: CDR1 MGHRA, CDR2 YSYEKL. The ends lost 0 bases at V and 1 base at J; junction bases unmatched: 5. CDR3 protein: CASSQEITGGSYEQYF. CDR3 bases: TGCGCCAGCAGCCAAGAGATCACAGGGGGATCCTACGAGCAGTACTTC.